This is a list of T cell receptor beta chains from one sample in a study of cytomegalovirus exposure and HLA in healthy donors. The method was immunoSEQ multiplex PCR; TCRdb's version includes in-frame clones alone and lacks a portion of them. The sample holds about 150,000 clones, around two thirds seen once. What was sequenced was PBMCs. All receptors come from a woman between 18 and 29 years old in good health and CMV-seronegative. Both conserved end residues are part of each CDR3. D genes are given only for firm matches. Clone size, where shown, is once, few, many, or a class for clones that have expanded.

J gene | clone size | D gene | V gene | CDR3 DNA | CDR3 protein
TRBJ1-1 | - | - | TRBV14 | TGTGCCAGCAGCCCCCGGACACCTGAAGCTTTCTTT | CASSPRTPEAFF
TRBJ1-1 | - | - | TRBV5-1 | TGCGCCAGCAGCCAGAGGCCCCGGAACACTGAAGCTTTCTTT | CASSQRPRNTEAFF
TRBJ2-3 | - | TRBD2 | TRBV7-2 | TGTGCCAGCAGCGGGGCGTGGACTAGCGGGGGGGCCACAGATACGCAGTATTTT | CASSGAWTSGGATDTQYF
TRBJ1-5 | - | TRBD1 | TRBV4-2 | TGTGCCAGCAGCCCCATCCGGGACAGGGGTTTGTACCTTTATAGCAATCAGCCCCAGCATTTT | CASSPIRDRGLYLYSNQPQHF
TRBJ1-3 | - | TRBD1 | TRBV2 | TGTGCCAGCAGTGGGGGACAGTTTTCCATTTTCTCTGGAAACACCATATATTTT | CASSGGQFSIFSGNTIYF
TRBJ2-1 | - | TRBD1 | TRBV5-1 | TGCGCCAGCAGCTTGTATCAGGGGGTCAACAATGAGCAGTTCTTC | CASSLYQGVNNEQFF
TRBJ2-5 | - | - | TRBV7-3 | TGTGCCAGCAGCCCCCCCGGAGAGCGGCCGGGAGAGACCCAGTACTTC | CASSPPGERPGETQYF
TRBJ1-5 | few | - | TRBV4-1 | TGCGCCAGCAGCCAAGCAGGGGGCAATCAGCCCCAGCATTTT | CASSQAGGNQPQHF
TRBJ1-6 | few | TRBD1 | TRBV6-5 | TGTGCCAGCAGTACTCCGGGACAGGGAATTTCACCCCTCCACTTT | CASSTPGQGISPLHF
TRBJ1-4 | - | - | TRBV6-1 | TGTGCCCTTCGGGAAATTGGGTCTGAAAAACTGTTTTTT | CALREIGSEKLFF
TRBJ2-2 | - | TRBD2 | TRBV10-2 | TGCGCCAGCACCCTAGCGGGACGGAACACCGGGGAGCTGTTTTTT | CASTLAGRNTGELFF
TRBJ2-2 | - | - | TRBV18 | TGTGCCAGCTCACCTGGGACTGCTTCCTACACCGGGGAGCTGTTTTTT | CASSPGTASYTGELFF
TRBJ2-5 | - | - | TRBV15 | TGTGCCACCAGCAGAGATCTGACGGAGAGGGAGACCCAGTACTTC | CATSRDLTERETQYF
TRBJ2-1 | few | TRBD2 | TRBV14 | TGTGCCAGCAGCTTAGGGACTAGCCTCTACAATGAGCAGTTCTTC | CASSLGTSLYNEQFF
TRBJ1-4 | - | - | TRBV5-4 | TGTGCCAGCAGCTTGAACGGGTATAATGAAAAACTGTTTTTT | CASSLNGYNEKLFF
TRBJ2-3 | - | TRBD2 | TRBV5-1 | TGCGCCAGCAGCAAAAGACTAGCGGGGGAGCTTAGCACAGATACGCAGTATTTT | CASSKRLAGELSTDTQYF
TRBJ2-2 | - | TRBD2 | TRBV7-3 | TGTGCCAGCAGCTTAGACGGGGGGGCTAGCACCGGGGAGCTGTTTTTT | CASSLDGGASTGELFF
TRBJ1-1 | few | - | TRBV28 | TGTGCCAGCAGTTCACAGACCCAAGCTTTCTTT | CASSSQTQAFF
TRBJ1-5 | few | - | TRBV30 | TGTGCCTGGGCAACAGGGAATAGCAATCAGCCCCAGCATTTT | CAWATGNSNQPQHF
TRBJ2-1 | - | TRBD2 | TRBV6-5 | TGTGCCAGCAGTTACCAAAGCGGGGGGGTTTTCTATGAGCAGTTCTTC | CASSYQSGGVFYEQFF
TRBJ2-1 | - | TRBD2 | TRBV4-1 | TGCGCCAGCAGCAGAGGACTAGCGCGTACTGGCGATGAGCAGTTCTTC | CASSRGLARTGDEQFF
TRBJ2-1 | - | TRBD2 | TRBV6-4 | TGTGCCAGCAGCCGGACTAGCGGGTCCGGCGATGAGCAGTTCTTC | CASSRTSGSGDEQFF
TRBJ2-1 | - | TRBD2 | TRBV11-3 | TGTGCCAGCAGCACATGGACTAGCGGGGGCTACAATGAGCAGTTCTTC | CASSTWTSGGYNEQFF
TRBJ2-7 | - | - | TRBV19 | TGTGCCAGCTCTTCAGGTTGGGCCTACGAGCAGTACTTC | CASSSGWAYEQYF
TRBJ1-2 | few | TRBD1 | TRBV27 | TGTGCCAGCAGTTTACGACAGGGCAACATTAACTATGGCTACACCTTC | CASSLRQGNINYGYTF
TRBJ2-1 | - | - | TRBV7-7 | TGTGCTAGCAGCTTATCGGCGGGCTCCTACAATGAGCAGTTCTTC | CASSLSAGSYNEQFF
TRBJ1-2 | few | TRBD1 | TRBV9 | TGTGCCAGCAGCGGGGACAGGGGCTATGGCTACACCTTC | CASSGDRGYGYTF
TRBJ2-2 | - | TRBD2 | TRBV28 | TGTGCCAGCAGTTTAAGACTAGCGGGGGAAACCGGGGAGCTGTTTTTT | CASSLRLAGETGELFF
TRBJ2-1 | - | TRBD1 | TRBV5-1 | TGCGCCAGCAGCGTGGGGACAGGGAACAATGAGCAGTTCTTC | CASSVGTGNNEQFF
TRBJ1-6 | - | - | TRBV7-8 | TGTGCCAGCAGCCCCAGGCGGGGGTACGATTCACCCCTCCACTTT | CASSPRRGYDSPLHF
TRBJ1-2 | - | TRBD1 | TRBV18 | TGTGCCAGCTCACCACGGGGTCAGGGGGAAGGCTATGGCTACACCTTC | CASSPRGQGEGYGYTF
TRBJ2-5 | - | TRBD2 | TRBV25-1 | TGTGCCAGCAGTGAATTAGGGACGGGAGGCCCTTTAGAGACCCAGTACTTC | CASSELGTGGPLETQYF
TRBJ1-5 | - | TRBD1 | TRBV6-4 | TGTGCCAGCAGCCGAACAGGGGCAGGCAATCAGCCCCAGCATTTT | CASSRTGAGNQPQHF
TRBJ1-2 | - | - | TRBV28 | TGTGCCAGCAGCAGACAACAGGGCTTTTATGGCTACACCTTC | CASSRQQGFYGYTF
TRBJ1-1 | - | TRBD1 | TRBV10-3 | TGTGCCATCAGTGAGCTACCGGGACAGGGAAGAGGAACTGAAGCTTTCTTT | CAISELPGQGRGTEAFF
TRBJ1-4 | once | - | TRBV30 | TGTGCCTGGAGTGTCTTTAGCAGGGCGCCTTCAAATGAAAAACTGTTTTTT | CAWSVFSRAPSNEKLFF
TRBJ2-5 | - | TRBD1 | TRBV18 | TGTGCCAGCTCAACTGGGACAGTACAAGAGACCCAGTACTTC | CASSTGTVQETQYF